This T cell receptor (beta chain) was sequenced during a study of T cells in localized non-small cell lung cancer. Study-wide results and limits: There was higher T cell clonality in uninvolved adjacent lung than in tumor, and it was highest there. In the blood, greater T cell density corresponded to longer overall survival. The appearance of a median around 57 of the top 100 tumor clones was seen in adjacent lung.

About this clone itself: Its cognate antigen is unknown.

Sequencing used immunoSEQ multiplex PCR; TCRdb keeps in-frame clones, though not all of them. The data contain tens of thousands of clones, roughly 88% of them singletons. This material consisted of peripheral blood, taken before any cancer treatment. This receptor was obtained from a woman aged 35-75 years with stage I lung adenocarcinoma.

The CDR3 sequence is CASSLPRQGQTYGYTF. CDR3 nucleotides: TGCGCCAGCAGCCTACCAAGACAGGGACAGACCTATGGCTACACCTTC. The chain has TRBV5-1 and TRBJ1-2, with 7 positions matching TRBD1. This CDR3 is 16 amino acids long. The trim removed 4 bases at V and 4 bases at J, leaving 13 bases unmatched. Germline V gene data show CDR1 as SGHRS and CDR2 as YFSETQ.